The T cell receptor (beta chain) under discussion was sequenced for a study of blood T cell repertoires in COVID-19. This table comes from immunoSEQ multiplex PCR, and its TCRdb copy is limited to in-frame clones, with some not included. This sample carries 90,000 to 140,000 clones, 81% of them seen once, and the ten largest clones take around a tenth. This CDR3 is 17 amino acids long. The junction had 10 bases not matched to a gene; V was cut back by 4 bases and J by 5 bases. CDR1 and CDR2 from the germline V gene are SGHTA and FQGNSA. Sequenced: peripheral blood. The TCR sequence derives from a woman aged 65 to 85 with acute or convalescent COVID-19. The rearrangement links TRBV7-2 to TRBJ2-3; TRBD2 matches at 12 bases. CDR3 DNA: TGTGCCAGCAGCTCCCGACTAGCGGGGGCCCAGGTAGATACGCAGTATTTT. Amino acids: CASSSRLAGAQVDTQYF.